Detailed here is one TCR beta chain. Germline CDR1 PRHDT, CDR2 FYEKMQ (reference sequence). V gave up 0 bases and J gave up 6 bases, with 11 bases separating them. The length of the CDR3 is 14 residues. The PCR made use of 60 Vbeta and 13 Jbeta primers. The protocol was immunoSEQ multiplex PCR, while the TCRdb copy is restricted to in-frame clones and leaves out a portion. The sample contains about 190,000 clones, roughly four fifths of which appear only once. These data come from a study of cytomegalovirus exposure and HLA in healthy donors. This TCR came from a woman younger than 30 in good health and CMV-seropositive. V is TRBV13 and J is TRBJ1-1; D uncertain. The specimen sequenced was PBMCs. The CDR3 region is CASSLGGTRSEAFF. CDR3 coding DNA: TGTGCCAGCAGCTTAGGTGGCACTAGGTCTGAAGCTTTCTTT.